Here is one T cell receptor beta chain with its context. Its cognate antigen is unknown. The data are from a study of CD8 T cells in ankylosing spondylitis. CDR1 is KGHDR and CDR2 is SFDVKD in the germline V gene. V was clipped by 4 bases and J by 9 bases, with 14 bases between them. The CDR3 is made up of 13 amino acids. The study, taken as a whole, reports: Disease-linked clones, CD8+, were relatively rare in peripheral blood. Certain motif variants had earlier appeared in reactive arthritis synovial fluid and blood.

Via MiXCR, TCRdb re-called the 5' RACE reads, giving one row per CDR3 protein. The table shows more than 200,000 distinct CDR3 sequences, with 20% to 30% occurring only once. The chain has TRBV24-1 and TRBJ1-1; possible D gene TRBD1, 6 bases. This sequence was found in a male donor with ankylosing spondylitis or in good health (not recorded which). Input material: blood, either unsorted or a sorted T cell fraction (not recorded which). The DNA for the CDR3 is TGTGCCACCAGTGACGCTAACAGGGACAAAGCTTTCTTT. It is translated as CATSDANRDKAFF.